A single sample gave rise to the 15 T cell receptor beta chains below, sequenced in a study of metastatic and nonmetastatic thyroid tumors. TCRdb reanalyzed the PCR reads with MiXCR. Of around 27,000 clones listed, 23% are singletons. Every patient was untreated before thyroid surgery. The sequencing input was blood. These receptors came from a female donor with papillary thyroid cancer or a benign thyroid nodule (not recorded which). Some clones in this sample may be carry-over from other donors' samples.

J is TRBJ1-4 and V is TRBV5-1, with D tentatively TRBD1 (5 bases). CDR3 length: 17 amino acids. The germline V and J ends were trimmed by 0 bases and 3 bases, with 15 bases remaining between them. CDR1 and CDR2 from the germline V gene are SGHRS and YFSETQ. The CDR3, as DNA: TGCGCCAGCAGCTTGGGCCGGGGGGATCGAGCTAATGAAAAACTGTTTTTT. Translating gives CASSLGRGDRANEKLFF.

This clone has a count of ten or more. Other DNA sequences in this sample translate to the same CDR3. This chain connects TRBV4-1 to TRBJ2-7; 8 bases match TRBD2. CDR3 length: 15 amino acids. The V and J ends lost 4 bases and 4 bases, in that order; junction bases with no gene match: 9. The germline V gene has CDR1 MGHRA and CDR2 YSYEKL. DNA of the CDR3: TGCGCCAGCAGCCCTCCCCGGGGGGGGGATTACGAGCAGTACTTC. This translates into CASSPPRGGDYEQYF.

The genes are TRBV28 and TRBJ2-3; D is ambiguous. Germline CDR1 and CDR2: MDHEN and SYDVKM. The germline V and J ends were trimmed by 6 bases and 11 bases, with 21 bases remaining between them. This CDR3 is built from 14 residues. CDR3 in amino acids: CASSLQETAAEQYF. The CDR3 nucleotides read TGTGCCAGCAGCCTTCAGGAGACCGCCGCGGAGCAGTATTTT.

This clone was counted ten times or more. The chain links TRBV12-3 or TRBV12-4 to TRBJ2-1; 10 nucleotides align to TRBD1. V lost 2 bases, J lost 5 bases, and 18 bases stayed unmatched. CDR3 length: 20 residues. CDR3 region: CASSLRGGQGRSGHHNEQFF. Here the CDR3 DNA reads TGTGCCAGCAGTTTACGGGGGGGACAGGGGCGTAGTGGCCACCACAATGAGCAGTTCTTC.

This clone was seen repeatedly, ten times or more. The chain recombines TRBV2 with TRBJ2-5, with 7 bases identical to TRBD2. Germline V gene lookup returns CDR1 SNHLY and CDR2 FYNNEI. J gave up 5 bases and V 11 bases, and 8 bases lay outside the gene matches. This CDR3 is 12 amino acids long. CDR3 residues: CARGGEGETQYF. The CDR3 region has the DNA TGTGCCCGCGGTGGGGAGGGGGAGACCCAGTACTTC.

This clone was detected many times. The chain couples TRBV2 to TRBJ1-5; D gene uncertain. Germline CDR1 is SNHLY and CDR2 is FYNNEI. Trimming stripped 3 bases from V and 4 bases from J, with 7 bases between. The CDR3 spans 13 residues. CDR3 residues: CASSDDGNQPQHF. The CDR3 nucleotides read TGTGCCAGCAGTGATGATGGGAATCAGCCCCAGCATTTT.

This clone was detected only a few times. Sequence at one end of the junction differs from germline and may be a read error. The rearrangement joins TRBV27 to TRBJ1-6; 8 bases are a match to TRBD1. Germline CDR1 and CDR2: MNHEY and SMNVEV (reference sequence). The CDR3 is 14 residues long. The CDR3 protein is CVSIRDRLNSPLHF. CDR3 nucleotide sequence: TGTGTCAGCATCCGGGACAGGTTAAATTCACCCCTCCACTTT.

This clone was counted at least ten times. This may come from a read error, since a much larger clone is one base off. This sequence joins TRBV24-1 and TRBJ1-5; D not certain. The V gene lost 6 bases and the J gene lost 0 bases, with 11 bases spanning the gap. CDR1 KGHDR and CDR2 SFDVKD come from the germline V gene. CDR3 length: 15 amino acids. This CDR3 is CATSLTSYSNQPQHF. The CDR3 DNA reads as TGTGCCACCAGTCTCACCTCCTATAGCAATCAGCCCCAGCATTTT.

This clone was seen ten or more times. CDR3 DNA: TGTGCCAGCAGCCCGGCGGGACTTTCACTTATTTACTCCTACGAGCAGTACTTC. As protein: CASSPAGLSLIYSYEQYF. The genes are TRBV7-9 and TRBJ2-7, with D perhaps TRBD2 (6 bases). Trimming removed 5 bases from V and 0 bases from J, with 23 bases in between. Germline assignment: CDR1 SEHNR and CDR2 FQNEAQ (reference sequence). This CDR3 is built from 18 residues.

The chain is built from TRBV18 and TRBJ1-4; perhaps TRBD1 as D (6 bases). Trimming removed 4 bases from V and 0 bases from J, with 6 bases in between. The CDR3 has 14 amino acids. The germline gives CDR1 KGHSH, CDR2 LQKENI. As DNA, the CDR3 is TGTGCCAGCTCACGGACAGCAACTAATGAAAAACTGTTTTTT. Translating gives CASSRTATNEKLFF.

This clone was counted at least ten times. The CDR3 nucleotides are TGTGCCAGCAGTGATTCAGGGGCCCGCAATCAGCCCCAGCATTTT. Translated: CASSDSGARNQPQHF. The chain has TRBV2 and TRBJ1-5, with D possibly matching TRBD1 (6 bases). Trimming pared 3 bases from V and 2 bases from J, leaving 11 bases between. Germline V gives CDR1 SNHLY, CDR2 FYNNEI. CDR3 length equals 15 residues.

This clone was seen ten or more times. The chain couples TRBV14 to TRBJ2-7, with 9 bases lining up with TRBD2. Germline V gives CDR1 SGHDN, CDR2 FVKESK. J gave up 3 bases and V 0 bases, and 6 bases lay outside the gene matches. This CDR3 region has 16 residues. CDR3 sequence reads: CASSQELTSGYYEQYF. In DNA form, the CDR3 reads TGTGCCAGCAGCCAAGAGTTGACTAGCGGTTACTACGAGCAGTACTTC.

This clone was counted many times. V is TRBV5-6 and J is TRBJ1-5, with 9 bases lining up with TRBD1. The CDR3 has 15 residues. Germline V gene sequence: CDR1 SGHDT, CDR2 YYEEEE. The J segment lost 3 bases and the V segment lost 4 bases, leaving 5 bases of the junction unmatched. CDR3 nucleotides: TGTGCCAGCAGCGTGGGACAGGGCAACAATCAGCCCCAGCATTTT. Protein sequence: CASSVGQGNNQPQHF.

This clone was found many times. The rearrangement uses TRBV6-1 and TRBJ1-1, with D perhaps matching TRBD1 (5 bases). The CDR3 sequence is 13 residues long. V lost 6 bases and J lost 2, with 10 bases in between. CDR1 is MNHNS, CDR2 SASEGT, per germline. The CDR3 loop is CASRLTENTEAFF. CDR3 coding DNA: TGTGCCAGCAGGTTGACAGAAAACACTGAAGCTTTCTTT.

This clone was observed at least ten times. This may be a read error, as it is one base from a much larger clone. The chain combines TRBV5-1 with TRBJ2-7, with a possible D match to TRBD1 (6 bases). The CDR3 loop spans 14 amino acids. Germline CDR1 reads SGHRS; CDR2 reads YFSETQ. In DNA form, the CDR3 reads TGCGCCAGCAGCCTGAACAGGGCGCCCTACAAGCAGTACTTC. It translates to CASSLNRAPYKQYF.